Shown below are 21 T cell receptor beta chains from a single sample sequenced in a study of T cells in Graves' hyperthyroidism and ophthalmopathy. Amplification yielded TCR beta CDR3 regions, with RNA transcripts as the source. TCR CDR3 underwent first-round RT-PCR with the HTBI primer set. TCRdb re-analysed the multiplex PCR reads in MiXCR, keeping a single row per CDR3 protein. The sample holds about 590,000 distinct CDR3 sequences, approximately 14% seen once. The sequencing sample was made of blood. The receptor source for this set is a woman aged 30 to 39 with Graves' hyperthyroidism.

To note about this clonotype: This may come from a read error, since a much larger clone is one base off. The chain couples TRBV12-3 or TRBV12-4 to TRBJ2-1, with TRBD2 matching over 7 bases. This CDR3 contains 15 residues. The CDR3 nucleotides read TGTGGCAGCAGTCCGCTAGCGGTTTCCTACAATGAGCAGTTCTTC. It specifies CGSSPLAVSYNEQFF.

The V call is TRBV7-6, the J call TRBJ2-7; D unclear. The V gene's germline CDR1 is SGHVS and CDR2 FNYEAQ. Trimming took off 0 bases at V and 5 bases at J, with 8 bases between the two ends. The CDR3 covers 13 residues. DNA of the CDR3: TGTGCCAGCAGCTTAGCGCTGGCAAACGAGCAGTACTTC. Protein product: CASSLALANEQYF.

In its sample, this clonotype was seen a few times. The chain carries TRBV9 and TRBJ2-7; weak D call: TRBD2 (6 bases). Germline V gives CDR1 SGDLS, CDR2 YYNGEE. This CDR3 contains 15 residues. V lost 1 base, J lost 3 bases, and 14 bases lay in between. Here the CDR3 DNA reads TGTGCCAGCAGCGTATCGGGGGTTGGGGACTACGAGCAGTACTTC. This codes for CASSVSGVGDYEQYF. Full variable domain (rest looked up from reference TRBV9 and TRBJ2-7): DSGVTQTPKHLITATGQRVTLRCSPRSGDLSVYWYQQSLDQGLQFLIQYYNGEERAKGNILERFSAQQFPDLHSELNLSSLELGDSALYFCASSVSGVGDYEQYFGPGTRLTVT.

The sample holds many counts of this clonotype. CDR3 in DNA: TGCAGTGCTAGGCTGAGGCGGGTCGACACTGAAGCTTTCTTT. Translation gives CSARLRRVDTEAFF. This chain uses TRBV20-1 with TRBJ1-1; D is ambiguous. This CDR3 has 14 amino acids. Trimming removed 3 bases at V and 3 bases at J, with 14 bases between. Germline V gene data show CDR1 as DFQATT and CDR2 as SNEGSKA (reference sequence).

This clonotype has ten or more counts. The V gene is TRBV30, the J gene TRBJ1-1; D not certain. V shed 8 bases and J shed 0 bases, with 16 bases lying between them. This CDR3 has 14 amino acids. Germline values: CDR1 GTSNPN, CDR2 SVGIG (reference sequence). CDR3 DNA: TGTGCCGGACTTGACAAACCAGTGAACACTGAAGCTTTCTTT. It encodes CAGLDKPVNTEAFF.

In this sample, this clonotype turned up many times. CDR3 in DNA: TGTGCCAGCAGACCTGCGGGTGTTCCCTACGAGCAGTACTTC. Protein product: CASRPAGVPYEQYF. V gene TRBV12-3 or TRBV12-4 combines with J gene TRBJ2-7; TRBD2 might be the D (5 bases). The CDR3 is 14 residues long. Trimming removed 6 bases at V and 2 bases at J, with 14 bases between.

This clonotype was seen many times. The chain recombines TRBV7-6 with TRBJ2-7; D is uncertain. The CDR3 covers 14 residues. The germline V and J ends were trimmed by 3 bases and 0 bases, with 9 bases remaining between them. Germline assignment: CDR1 SGHVS and CDR2 FNYEAQ. The CDR3 loop is CASSLQDGSYEQYF. In nucleotides, the CDR3 is TGTGCCAGCAGCTTGCAGGATGGCTCCTACGAGCAGTACTTC. Using reference TRBV7-6 and TRBJ2-7 for the parts outside the CDR3, the full variable domain is GAGVSQSPRYKVTKRGQDVALRCDPISGHVSLYWYRQALGQGPEFLTYFNYEAQQDKSGLPNDRFSAERPEGSISTLTIQRTEQRDSAMYRCASSLQDGSYEQYFGPGTRLTVT.

This chain joins TRBV12-3 or TRBV12-4 and TRBJ2-3; 9 nucleotides align to TRBD1. After removal of 4 bases from V and 6 bases from J, the junction contained 14 bases not matched to a gene. The CDR3 runs to 17 residues. This CDR3 reads CASSYPGTGPHGDTQYF. The CDR3 DNA reads TGTGCCAGCAGTTATCCCGGGACAGGGCCCCACGGGGATACGCAGTATTTT.

With regard to this clonotype: At one end the junction does not follow the germline gene, possibly because of a read error. In DNA, the CDR3 is TGTGCCAGCAGTCTCTTAGTCGGACTAGCGGGAGGAGTTATGTACAATGAGCAGCTCTTC. It specifies CASSLLVGLAGGVMYNEQLF. This rearrangement joins TRBV11-2 to TRBJ2-1, with 14 positions matching TRBD2. Germline loops: CDR1 SGHAT, CDR2 FQNNGV. This CDR3 spans 20 amino acids.

There are many counts of this clonotype. The V call is TRBV28, the J call TRBJ2-3, with 11 bases lining up with TRBD2. CDR3 length: 14 amino acids. From germline, CDR1 is MDHEN and CDR2 SYDVKM. V lost 11 bases, J lost 7 bases, and 11 bases stayed unmatched. The CDR3 loop reads CAARGTSGENTQYF. CDR3 in DNA: TGTGCCGCCAGGGGGACTAGCGGAGAGAATACGCAGTATTTT. The full variable domain, completed using reference TRBV28 and TRBJ2-3, is DVKVTQSSRYLVKRTGEKVFLECVQDMDHENMFWYRQDPGLGLRLIYFSYDVKMKEKGDIPEGYSVSREKKERFSLILESASTNQTSMYLCAARGTSGENTQYFGPGTRLTVL.

This clonotype was detected a few times. The chain employs TRBV20-1 and TRBJ1-1, with D tentatively TRBD1 (6 bases). V lost 3 bases, J lost 3 bases, and 11 bases lay in between. CDR3 length: 13 amino acids. Germline V gene lookup returns CDR1 DFQATT and CDR2 SNEGSKA (reference sequence). The CDR3 nucleotides are TGCAGTGCTAGGACTACAGGGTACACTGAAGCTTTCTTT. Protein sequence: CSARTTGYTEAFF.

In this sample, this clonotype turned up many times. The rearrangement joins TRBV20-1 to TRBJ1-5, with D uncertain. The germline gives CDR1 DFQATT, CDR2 SNEGSKA (reference sequence). This CDR3 has 13 residues. V lost 3 bases, J lost 6 bases, and 12 bases lay in between. Written as DNA, the CDR3 is TGCAGTGCTAGGAGGGAGGTCGGTCAGCCCCAGCATTTT. This encodes CSARREVGQPQHF.

The chain uses TRBV5-5 and TRBJ2-1; 11 nucleotides line up with TRBD2. Germline values: CDR1 SGHKS, CDR2 YYEKEE (reference sequence). Germline trimming cut 6 bases from V and 5 bases from J; bases unmatched to any gene: 7. The CDR3 contains 15 residues. CDR3 bases: TGTGCCAGCATTGATCCGGGACTAGCGGACAATGAGCAGTTCTTC. Translating it yields CASIDPGLADNEQFF.

With regard to this clonotype: With a much larger clone just one base away, this may be a read error. This rearrangement joins TRBV6-2 or TRBV6-3 to TRBJ2-7; 9 bases match TRBD2. The germline V gene encodes CDR1 MNHEY and CDR2 SVGEGT. The CDR3 consists of 19 residues. With 2 bases clipped from V and 2 bases from J, the junction kept 16 bases outside the gene matches. The CDR3 coding sequence is TGTGCCAGCAGTTACCCTGTTTGGGTAGCGGGAGCCCATACCTACGAGCAGTACTTC. It yields the protein CASSYPVWVAGAHTYEQYF.

V and J are TRBV5-1 and TRBJ2-1; TRBD2 agrees at 12 bases. The germline V gene encodes CDR1 SGHRS and CDR2 YFSETQ. The V and J ends lost 4 bases and 11 bases, in that order; junction bases with no gene match: 13. The CDR3 contains 16 residues. The CDR3 loop reads CASSPPTSGSGYKQFF. CDR3 sequence (DNA): TGCGCCAGCAGCCCCCCGACTAGCGGGAGTGGCTATAAGCAGTTCTTC.

V and J are TRBV5-8 and TRBJ2-5; TRBD2 might be the D (5 bases). This CDR3 contains 14 residues. Germline V gene data show CDR1 as SGHTS and CDR2 as YDEGEE. The V end lost 4 bases, the J end lost 5 bases, and 15 bases lay between the germline ends. The CDR3 region is CASSHPAGEETQYF. DNA for the CDR3: TGTGCCAGCAGCCACCCGGCTGGGGAGGAGACCCAGTACTTC.

This clonotype was detected ten times or more. The germline gene is not matched at one end of the junction; a read error may be the cause. The CDR3 nucleotides read TGTGCCAGCAGCTCTAGAGATTCCTACAATGAGCAGTTCTTC. It encodes CASSSRDSYNEQFF. The chain employs TRBV5-1 and TRBJ2-1; no reliable D call. The CDR3 totals 14 residues. Germline values: CDR1 SGHRS, CDR2 YFSETQ.

This clonotype appeared many times. This chain joins TRBV20-1 and TRBJ2-5; D may be TRBD1 (9 bases). Germline V gene sequence: CDR1 DFQATT, CDR2 SNEGSKA (reference sequence). Between the trimmed V and J ends, which lost 0 bases and 5 bases, there was a span of 37 bases. This CDR3 is built from 22 residues. The DNA of the CDR3 is TGCAGTGCTAGAGACCGGGACAGGGCTCTTGGTGCTAGCGGGTGGGCCGGGGAGACCCAGTACTTC. It specifies CSARDRDRALGASGWAGETQYF.

This clonotype appeared many times. V is TRBV12-3 or TRBV12-4 and J is TRBJ2-7, with 7 bases identical to TRBD2. Trimming cost V 0 bases and J 1 base; bases outside gene matches: 12. The CDR3 consists of 18 residues. CDR3 residues: CASSLAGGLVLGSYEQYF. The DNA of the CDR3 is TGTGCCAGCAGTTTAGCGGGAGGGCTGGTTTTGGGGTCCTACGAGCAGTACTTC.

This clonotype has a handful of counts. The V call is TRBV4-2, the J call TRBJ1-2; possibly TRBD1 for D (5 bases). The germline V and J ends were trimmed by 6 bases and 10 bases, with 24 bases remaining between them. The CDR3 covers 15 residues. From germline, CDR1 is LGHNA and CDR2 YNFKEQ. The CDR3, as DNA: TGTGCCAGCAGTTACACCGGGACTACGATGGCCGACTACACCTTC. This encodes CASSYTGTTMADYTF.

The sample holds many counts of this clonotype. The J gene is TRBJ2-1, the V gene TRBV28; 8 nucleotides align to TRBD1. Germline V gene lookup returns CDR1 MDHEN and CDR2 SYDVKM. J gave up 9 bases and V 5 bases, and 6 bases lay outside the gene matches. This CDR3 has 13 amino acids. The CDR3: CASSARTGSEQFF. CDR3 sequence (DNA): TGTGCCAGCAGTGCCCGGACAGGGAGTGAGCAGTTCTTC.